This T cell receptor beta chain was retrieved from a study of T-cell memory formation after mild COVID-19. This clonotype was detected ten times or more. The CDR3 spans 11 residues. Per germline, CDR1 MNHEY and CDR2 SVGAGI. The ends lost 11 bases at V and 4 bases at J; junction bases unmatched: 1. TCRalpha and TCRbeta libraries used 5'RACE with constant-segment primers and UMIs. TCRdb independently ran MiXCR on the 5' RACE reads; one entry per CDR3 protein. The data show roughly 300,000 distinct CDR3 sequences, roughly 16% seen once. Sample: PBMCs or a T cell subset sorted from them (not recorded which). The chain is built from TRBV6-5 and TRBJ1-2; 10 nucleotides line up with TRBD1. The TCR sequence derives from a man aged 18 to 29 who had mild COVID-19 (a few samples of this study predate the infection). Cell type and time point are not known. Here the CDR3 reads CAGTGVYGYTF. The CDR3 DNA reads TGTGCCGGGACAGGGGTCTATGGCTACACCTTC.